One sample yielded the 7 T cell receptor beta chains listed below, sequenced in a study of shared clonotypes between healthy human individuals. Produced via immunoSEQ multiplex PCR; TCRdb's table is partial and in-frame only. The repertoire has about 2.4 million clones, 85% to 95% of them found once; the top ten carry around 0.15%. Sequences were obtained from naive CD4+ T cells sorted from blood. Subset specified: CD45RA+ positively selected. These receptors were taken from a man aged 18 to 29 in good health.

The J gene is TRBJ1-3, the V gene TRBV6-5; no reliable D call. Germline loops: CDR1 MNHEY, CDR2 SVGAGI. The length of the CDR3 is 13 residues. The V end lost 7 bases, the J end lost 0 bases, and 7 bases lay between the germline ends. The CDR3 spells CASIGLSGNTIYF. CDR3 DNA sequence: TGTGCCAGCATCGGACTCTCTGGAAACACCATATATTTT.

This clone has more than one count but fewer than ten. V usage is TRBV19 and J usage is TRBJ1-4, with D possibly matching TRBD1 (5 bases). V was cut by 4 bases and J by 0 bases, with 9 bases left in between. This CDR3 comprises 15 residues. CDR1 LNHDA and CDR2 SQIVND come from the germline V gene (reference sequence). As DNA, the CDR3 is TGTGCCAGTAGTACTTCAGGGACAACTAATGAAAAACTGTTTTTT. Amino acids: CASSTSGTTNEKLFF.

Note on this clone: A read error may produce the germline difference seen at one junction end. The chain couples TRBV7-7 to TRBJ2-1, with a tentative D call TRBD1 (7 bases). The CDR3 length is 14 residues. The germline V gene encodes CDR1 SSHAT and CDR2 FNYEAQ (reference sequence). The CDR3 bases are TGTGCTAGCAGCTTGGAGGGGGCAAAAAGTGAGCAGTTCTTC. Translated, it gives CASSLEGAKSEQFF.

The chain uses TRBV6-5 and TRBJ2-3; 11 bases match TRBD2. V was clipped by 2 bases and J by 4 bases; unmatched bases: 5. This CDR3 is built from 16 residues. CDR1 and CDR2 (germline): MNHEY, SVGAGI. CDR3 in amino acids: CASSYGLAGGSDTQYF. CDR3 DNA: TGTGCCAGCAGTTACGGCCTAGCGGGGGGTTCAGATACGCAGTATTTT.

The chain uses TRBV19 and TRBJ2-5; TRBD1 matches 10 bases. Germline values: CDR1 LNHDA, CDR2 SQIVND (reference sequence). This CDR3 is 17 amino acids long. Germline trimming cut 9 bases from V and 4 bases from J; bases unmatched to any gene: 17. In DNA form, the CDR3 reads TGTGCCAGCAACCCCATCTACCGGGACAGGGGCCCAGAGACCCAGTACTTC. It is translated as CASNPIYRDRGPETQYF.

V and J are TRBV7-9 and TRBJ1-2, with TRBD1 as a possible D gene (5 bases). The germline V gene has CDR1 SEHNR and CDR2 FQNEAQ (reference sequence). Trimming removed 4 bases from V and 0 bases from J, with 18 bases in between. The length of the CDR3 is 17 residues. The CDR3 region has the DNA TGTGCCAGCAGCTCATCCCACCTAGACAGCCCTAACTATGGCTACACCTTC. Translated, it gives CASSSSHLDSPNYGYTF. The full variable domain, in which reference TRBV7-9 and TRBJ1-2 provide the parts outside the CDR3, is DTGVSQNPRHKITKRGQNVTFRCDPISEHNRLYWYRQTLGQGPEFLTYFQNEAQLEKSRLLSDRFSAERPKGSFSTLEIQRTEQGDSAMYLCASSSSHLDSPNYGYTFGSGTRLTVV.

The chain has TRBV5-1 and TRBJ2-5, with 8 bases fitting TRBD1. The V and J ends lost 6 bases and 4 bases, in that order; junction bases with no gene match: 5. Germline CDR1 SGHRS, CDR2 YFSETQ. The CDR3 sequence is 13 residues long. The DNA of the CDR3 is TGCGCCAGCAAAAAGGACAGGGTAGAGACCCAGTACTTC. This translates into CASKKDRVETQYF.